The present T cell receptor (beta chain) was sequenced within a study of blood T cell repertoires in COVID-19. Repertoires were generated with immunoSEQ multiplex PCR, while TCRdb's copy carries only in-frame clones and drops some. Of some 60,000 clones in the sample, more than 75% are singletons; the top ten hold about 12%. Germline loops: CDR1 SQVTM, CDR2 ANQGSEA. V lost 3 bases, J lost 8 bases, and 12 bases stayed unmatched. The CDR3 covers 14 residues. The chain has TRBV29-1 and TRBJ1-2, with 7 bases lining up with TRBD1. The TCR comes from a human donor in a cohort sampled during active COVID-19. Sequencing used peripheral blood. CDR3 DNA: TGCAGCGTTGATCCGACAGGGACCAGAGGCGGCTACACCTTC. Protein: CSVDPTGTRGGYTF.